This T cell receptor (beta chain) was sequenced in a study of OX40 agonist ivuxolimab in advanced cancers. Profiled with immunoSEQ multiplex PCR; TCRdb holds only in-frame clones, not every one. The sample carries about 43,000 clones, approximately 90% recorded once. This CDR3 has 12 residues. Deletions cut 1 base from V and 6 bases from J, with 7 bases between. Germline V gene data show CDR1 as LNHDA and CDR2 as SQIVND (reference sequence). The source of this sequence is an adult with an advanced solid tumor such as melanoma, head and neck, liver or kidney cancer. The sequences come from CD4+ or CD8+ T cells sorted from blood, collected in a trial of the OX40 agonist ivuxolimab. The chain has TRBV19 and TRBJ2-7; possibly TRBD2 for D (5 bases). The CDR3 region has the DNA TGTGCCAGTAGTATAGGTGGGAGCGAGCAGTACTTC. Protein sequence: CASSIGGSEQYF.